The entry below gives a single T cell receptor beta chain sequence along with its context. This receptor's antigen is unknown. No qualities accompany the bases; no much larger clone lies one base away. This sample is drawn from a study of T cell responses to AZD1222 COVID-19 vaccine (dated by TCRdb to about 2021). Background on the whole study: TCR sequencing covered over 230 trial participants: 200 to 210 given two doses of AZD1222 and some 25 given two doses of MenACWY control vaccine. Trial participants were enrolled by age into subgroups of 18-55, 56-69 and 70-plus years, and around 140, 26 and 57 TCR-sequenced participants, respectively, were included in these subgroups.

The CDR3 regions of human TCRbeta chains were analyzed by immunosequencing. Concerning the study's data processing: Repertoire TCRs were checked for matches against a reference library of SARS-CoV-2-specific TCRs that had been generated using the MIRA antigen-specificity platform. Breadth was defined as the fraction of unique TCRs that were SARS-CoV-2-associated, and depth was defined as the fraction of total T cells that were SARS-CoV-2-associated. Using the MIRA data, every spike-specific TCR was mapped to the spike region that the TCR reacted to and assigned to either a CD4 or a CD8 class. Log10-transformed breadth and depth values were compared by one-way ANOVA with Sidak's multiple comparisons tests. What TCRdb holds here is the immuneACCESS table cut down to in-frame rearrangements. Part of the clones is not present; checked against another copy, under half of the missing clones reflect an unresolved V gene, and the others are unexplained. That table gives V, J and clone size, and the DNA gave D and trimming. The sample contains approximately 77,000 clones, about 91% of them found a single time. Approximately 7% of the sample comes from the top ten.

CDR3 length: 15 amino acids, cysteine to phenylalanine. The only DNA kept is the CDR3, 45 bases in frame from the first base. CDR1 and CDR2 are read off the germline V gene as SQVTM and ANQGSEA. The V end gives up 7 bases and the J end 0 bases, leaving 7 bases in the junction not matched to a gene. Per the publication, the time point label means: baseline before first vaccination. The sample's treatment or condition label, decoded: meningococcal conjugate vaccine given as trial control. Vaccinee samples were obtained from the UK trials COV001 and COV002, which included a single-blind randomized controlled phase 2/3 trial of AZD1222 (ChAdOx1 nCoV-19) in healthy adults. Trial participant PBMC samples were collected at day 0 and day 28 after the second dose for TCRbeta chain sequencing. Study-level results and caveats: After two AZD1222 doses, spike-specific TCR breadth and depth were significantly higher than at day 0 and than in MenACWY recipients. The 56-69-year group was small, and its depth increase did not reach significance, likely because of low power. Reportedly, close to half of the unique spike-specific TCRs recognized epitopes lying outside the regions that are mutated in the B.1.351 and B.1.1.7 variants. No day 14 peak-response samples were available, so repertoires were characterized only after the peak T cell response. Conclusions about previously exposed vaccinees were limited because only a handful of AZD1222 recipients were SARS-CoV-2 seropositive at baseline. Participants were mostly white British, with more females than males. The authors suggested clonal diversity may have been underestimated. The vaccine-associated CD4 TCRs covered the entire spike protein, and the dominant responses fell in regions 160-218 and 743-854.

The V and J segments used are TRBV29-1 and TRBJ2-2, with 8 junctional bases fitting TRBD2. The origin of this receptor is an adult in good health. This specimen consisted of peripheral blood, obtained on day 0 of MenACWY control vaccination. In nucleotide form, the sequence is TGCAGCGCGGGGGGGGGCAGCGCGAACACCGGGGAGCTGTTTTTT. This encodes CSAGGGSANTGELFF.